This record concerns one TCR beta chain sequence. The antigen is undetermined. The record originates from a study of CD8 T cells in ankylosing spondylitis. The V gene end was trimmed by 0 bases and the J gene end by 4 bases; junction bases not matched to a gene: 2. CDR1 is SGDLS and CDR2 is YYNGEE in the germline V gene. This CDR3 contains 15 residues. Regarding the study as a whole: CD8+ by phenotype, disease-linked clones were relatively rare in peripheral blood. Roughly eight highly homologous variants made up a TCR beta motif that seemed to typify ankylosing spondylitis blood. Some motif variants were previously reported in reactive arthritis synovial fluid and blood. The clones that were linked to disease were reported to be significantly enriched in matched synovial fluid samples from ankylosing spondylitis patients.

Via MiXCR, TCRdb re-called the 5' RACE reads, giving one row per CDR3 protein. The sample comprises tens of thousands of distinct CDR3 sequences, under 4.5% of which are singletons, and about 4% rests with the top ten. Sequencing used blood, either unsorted or a sorted T cell fraction (not recorded which). This TCR was sampled from a female donor with ankylosing spondylitis or in good health (not recorded which). V gene TRBV9 combines with J gene TRBJ2-2; 8 bases match TRBD2. CDR3 coding DNA: TGTGCCAGCAGCGTAGCCCGGGGGGGCACCGGGGAGCTGTTTTTT. This gives the protein CASSVARGGTGELFF.